The clone carrying this T cell receptor beta chain showed up just a few times. Trimming left V 0 bases short and J 0 bases short, with 7 bases between. The CDR3 sequence is 14 residues long. Per the germline V gene, CDR1 is SGHRS and CDR2 is YFSETQ. Clones were sequenced by immunoSEQ multiplex PCR, and TCRdb holds only the in-frame ones, with some missing. The table includes some 79,000 clones, 70% to 90% detected once. The sample is drawn from a study of T cell responses to AZD1222 COVID-19 vaccine. This receptor was identified in an adult who received the AZD1222 COVID-19 vaccine. This rearrangement joins TRBV5-1 to TRBJ2-7, with D unclear. The material sequenced was peripheral blood, taken 28 days after the second AZD1222 dose. In nucleotides, the CDR3 is TGCGCCAGCAGCTTGGGCGCCGTCTCCTACGAGCAGTACTTC. Its translation: CASSLGAVSYEQYF.